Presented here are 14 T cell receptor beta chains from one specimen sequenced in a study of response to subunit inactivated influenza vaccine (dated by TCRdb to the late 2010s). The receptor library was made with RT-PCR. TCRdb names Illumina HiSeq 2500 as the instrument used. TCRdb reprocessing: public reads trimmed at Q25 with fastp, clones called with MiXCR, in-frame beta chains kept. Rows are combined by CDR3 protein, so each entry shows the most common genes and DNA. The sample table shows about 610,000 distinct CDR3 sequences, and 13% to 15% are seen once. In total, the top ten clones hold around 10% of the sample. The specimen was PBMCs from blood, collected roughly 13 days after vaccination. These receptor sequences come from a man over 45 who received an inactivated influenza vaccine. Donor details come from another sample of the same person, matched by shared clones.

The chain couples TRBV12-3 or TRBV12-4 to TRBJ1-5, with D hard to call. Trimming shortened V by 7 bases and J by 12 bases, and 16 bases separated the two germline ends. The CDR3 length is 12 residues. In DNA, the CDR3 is TGTGCCAGCACAATCACCCATGGAGTCCAGCATTTT. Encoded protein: CASTITHGVQHF.

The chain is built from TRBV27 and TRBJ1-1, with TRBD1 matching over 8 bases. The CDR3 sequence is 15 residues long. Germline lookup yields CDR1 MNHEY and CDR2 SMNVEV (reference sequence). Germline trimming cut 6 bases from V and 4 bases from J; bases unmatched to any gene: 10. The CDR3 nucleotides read TGTGCCAGCAGGGAGCAACAGGGGGGGGGCACTGAAGCTTTCTTT. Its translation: CASREQQGGGTEAFF.

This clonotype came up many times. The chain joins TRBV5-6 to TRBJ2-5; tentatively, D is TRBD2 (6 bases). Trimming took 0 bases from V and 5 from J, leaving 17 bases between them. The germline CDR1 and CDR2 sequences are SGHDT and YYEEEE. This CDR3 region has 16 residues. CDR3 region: CASSLEEGPSLETQYF. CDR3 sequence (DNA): TGTGCCAGCAGCTTGGAGGAGGGTCCTTCTTTGGAGACCCAGTACTTC.

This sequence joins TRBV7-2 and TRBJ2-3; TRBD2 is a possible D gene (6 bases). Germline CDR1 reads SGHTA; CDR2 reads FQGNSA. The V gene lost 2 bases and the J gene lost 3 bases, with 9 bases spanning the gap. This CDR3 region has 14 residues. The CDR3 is CASSLYRGTDTQYF. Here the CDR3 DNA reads TGTGCCAGCAGCTTATACCGGGGGACAGATACGCAGTATTTT.

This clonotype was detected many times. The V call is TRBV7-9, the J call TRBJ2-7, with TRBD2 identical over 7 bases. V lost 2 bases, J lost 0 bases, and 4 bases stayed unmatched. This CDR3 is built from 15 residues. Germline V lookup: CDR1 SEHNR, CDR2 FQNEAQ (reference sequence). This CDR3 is CASSLPGGSSYEQYF. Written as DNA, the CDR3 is TGTGCCAGCAGCTTACCCGGGGGGAGCTCCTACGAGCAGTACTTC.

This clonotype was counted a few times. CDR3 coding DNA: TGTGCCAGCAGTTTGGAGGAAAGCACTGAAGCTTTCTTT. It translates to CASSLEESTEAFF. The gene calls are TRBV12-3 or TRBV12-4 and TRBJ1-1, with D unresolved. Trimming stripped 3 bases from V and 4 bases from J, with 9 bases between. The CDR3 totals 13 residues.

CDR3 loop: CASSHREGSGYTF. The CDR3 coding sequence is TGTGCCAGCAGCCACCGGGAGGGCAGCGGCTACACCTTC. The gene calls are TRBV7-9 and TRBJ1-2; D is unresolved. Germline V gene sequence: CDR1 SEHNR, CDR2 FQNEAQ (reference sequence). The length of the CDR3 is 13 residues. V was cut by 5 bases and J by 8 bases, with 15 bases left in between.

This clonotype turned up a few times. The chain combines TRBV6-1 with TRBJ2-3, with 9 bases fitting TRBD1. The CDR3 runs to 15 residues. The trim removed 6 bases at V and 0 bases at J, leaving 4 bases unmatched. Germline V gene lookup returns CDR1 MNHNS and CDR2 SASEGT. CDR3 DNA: TGTGCCAGCAGCCGCGGGACAGGGAGCACAGATACGCAGTATTTT. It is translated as CASSRGTGSTDTQYF.

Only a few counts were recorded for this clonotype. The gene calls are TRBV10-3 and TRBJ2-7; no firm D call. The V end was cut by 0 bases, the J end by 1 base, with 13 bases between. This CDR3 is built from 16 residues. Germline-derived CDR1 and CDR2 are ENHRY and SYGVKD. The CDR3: CAISESSIGPSYEQYF. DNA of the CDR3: TGTGCCATCAGTGAGTCGAGTATCGGCCCTTCCTACGAGCAGTACTTC.

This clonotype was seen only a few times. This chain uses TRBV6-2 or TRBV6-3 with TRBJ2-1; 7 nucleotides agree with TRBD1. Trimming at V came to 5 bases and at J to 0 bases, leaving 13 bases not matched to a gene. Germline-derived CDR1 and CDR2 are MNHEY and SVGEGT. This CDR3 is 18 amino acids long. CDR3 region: CASSPRQGLTSSYNEQFF. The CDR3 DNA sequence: TGTGCCAGCAGTCCACGACAGGGCTTGACTTCCTCCTACAATGAGCAGTTCTTC.

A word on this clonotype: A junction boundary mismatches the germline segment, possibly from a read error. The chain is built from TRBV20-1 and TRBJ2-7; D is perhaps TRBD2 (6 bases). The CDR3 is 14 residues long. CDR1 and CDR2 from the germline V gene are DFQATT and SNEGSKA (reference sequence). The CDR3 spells CSATMGGRLYGQYF. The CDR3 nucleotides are TGCAGTGCTACAATGGGGGGACGGCTGTACGGGCAGTACTTC.

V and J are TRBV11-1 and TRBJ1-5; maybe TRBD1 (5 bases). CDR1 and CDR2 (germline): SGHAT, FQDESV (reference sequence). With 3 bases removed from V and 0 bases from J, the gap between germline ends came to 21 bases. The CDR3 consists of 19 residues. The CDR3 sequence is CASSLWDGKGPYSNQPQHF. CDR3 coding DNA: TGTGCCAGCAGCTTGTGGGACGGCAAAGGCCCGTATAGCAATCAGCCCCAGCATTTT.

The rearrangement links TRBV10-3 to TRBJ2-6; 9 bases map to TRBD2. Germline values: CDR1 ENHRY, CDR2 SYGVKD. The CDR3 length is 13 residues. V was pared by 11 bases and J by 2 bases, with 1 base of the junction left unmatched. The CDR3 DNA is TGTGCCTGCGGGGGGGCTGGGGCCAACGTCCTGACTTTC. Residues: CACGGAGANVLTF.

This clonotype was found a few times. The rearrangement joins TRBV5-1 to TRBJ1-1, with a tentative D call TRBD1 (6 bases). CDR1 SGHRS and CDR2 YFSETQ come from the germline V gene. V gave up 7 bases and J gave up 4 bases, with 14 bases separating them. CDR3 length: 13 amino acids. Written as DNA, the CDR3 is TGCGCCAGCGGGGGCCTGCCCCGCACTGAAGCTTTCTTT. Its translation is CASGGLPRTEAFF.